Sequencing of this TCR beta chain was carried out in a study of blood T cell repertoires in COVID-19. CDR1 and CDR2 from the germline V gene are GTSNPN and SVGIG (reference sequence). The CDR3 runs to 13 residues. The V and J ends lost 2 bases and 3 bases respectively, with 10 bases between them. Method: immunoSEQ multiplex PCR; TCRdb's copy keeps in-frame clones and lacks some. Of more than 400,000 clones in the sample, roughly 87% were seen once. Recovered Cohort 3 donors showed two negative PCRs, clearance, or symptom resolution. Sequencing input: PBMCs or T cells enriched from blood (not recorded which). This chain joins TRBV30 and TRBJ1-2; D perhaps matches TRBD1 (6 bases). The clonotype was recovered from a woman between 18 and 30 years old who had recovered from COVID-19. This CDR3 is CAWSPRTDYGYTF. CDR3 DNA sequence: TGTGCCTGGAGTCCCCGGACAGACTATGGCTACACCTTC.